Presented here are 32 T cell receptor beta chains from one specimen sequenced in a study of blood T cell repertoires in COVID-19. Profiled with immunoSEQ multiplex PCR; TCRdb holds only in-frame clones, not every one. The sample shows 150,000 to 200,000 clones, approximately 86% of them seen only once. The sequenced sample consisted of PBMCs or T cells enriched from blood (not recorded which). These receptor sequences come from an older woman with acute COVID-19.

V usage is TRBV2 and J usage is TRBJ2-1; 7 positions agree with TRBD2. The germline V gene has CDR1 SNHLY and CDR2 FYNNEI. The CDR3 is made up of 14 amino acids. The J segment lost 7 bases and the V segment lost 3 bases, leaving 6 bases of the junction unmatched. CDR3 DNA: TGTGCCAGCAGTGAGGCGGGGGAGGATAATGAGCAGTTCTTC. It translates to CASSEAGEDNEQFF.

The rearrangement uses TRBV19 and TRBJ1-1; D possibly corresponds to TRBD1 (5 bases). The CDR3 is made up of 13 amino acids. Germline V gene sequence: CDR1 LNHDA, CDR2 SQIVND (reference sequence). V lost 5 bases and J lost 1, with 8 bases in between. CDR3 protein: CASSQTENTEAFF. CDR3 sequence (DNA): TGTGCCAGTAGTCAGACAGAGAACACTGAAGCTTTCTTT.

The chain links TRBV6-5 to TRBJ1-5; 9 nucleotides match TRBD1. V lost 5 bases and J lost 5; bases outside the gene matches: 4. Germline CDR1 reads MNHEY; CDR2 reads SVGAGI. The CDR3 extends over 14 amino acids. CDR3 loop: CASSPRTGDQPQHF. The CDR3 DNA reads TGTGCCAGCAGTCCCCGGACAGGGGATCAGCCCCAGCATTTT.

The chain links TRBV30 to TRBJ1-5; D is unclear. The CDR3 has 12 residues. Looked up from germline, CDR1 is GTSNPN and CDR2 is SVGIG (reference sequence). The V end lost 8 bases, the J end lost 2 bases, and 10 bases lay between the germline ends. CDR3 DNA sequence: TGTGCCCCCGACGGGGGCAATCAGCCCCAGCATTTT. It specifies CAPDGGNQPQHF.

The chain combines TRBV9 with TRBJ1-2; a possible D gene is TRBD1 (6 bases). Trimming stripped 3 bases from V and 3 bases from J, with 15 bases between. The CDR3 loop spans 15 amino acids. Looked up from germline, CDR1 is SGDLS and CDR2 is YYNGEE. CDR3: CASSAGRGHHYGYTF. DNA for the CDR3: TGTGCCAGCAGCGCTGGCAGGGGTCACCACTATGGCTACACCTTC.

The chain recombines TRBV9 with TRBJ1-3, with D maybe TRBD1 (6 bases). Per germline, CDR1 SGDLS and CDR2 YYNGEE. The CDR3 runs to 16 residues. Trimming took 4 bases from V and 3 from J, leaving 17 bases between them. In nucleotides, the CDR3 is TGTGCCAGCAGCACAGGGCTAAGGGGGATTGGAAACACCATATATTTT. Amino acid sequence: CASSTGLRGIGNTIYF.

This clone was counted a few times. This rearrangement joins TRBV7-9 to TRBJ2-7; TRBD2 is a possible D gene (6 bases). The V end lost 4 bases, the J end lost 2 bases, and 12 bases lay between the germline ends. CDR1 is SEHNR, CDR2 FQNEAQ, per germline (reference sequence). CDR3 size: 14 residues. CDR3 sequence: CASSSSSDAYEQYF. The CDR3, as DNA: TGTGCCAGCAGCTCGTCTAGCGACGCCTACGAGCAGTACTTC.

This chain joins TRBV6-4 and TRBJ1-1, with a tentative D call TRBD1 (5 bases). From germline, CDR1 is MRHNA and CDR2 SNTAGT. This CDR3 contains 14 residues. V was shortened by 6 bases and J by 0 bases, with 11 bases between the two germline ends. This CDR3 is CASRRDSMNTEAFF. For the CDR3, the DNA is TGTGCCAGCAGGAGGGACTCCATGAACACTGAAGCTTTCTTT.

The chain has TRBV28 and TRBJ2-3; TRBD1 matches 11 bases. Per the germline V gene, CDR1 is MDHEN and CDR2 is SYDVKM. The V gene end was trimmed by 1 base and the J gene end by 5 bases; junction bases not matched to a gene: 8. The CDR3 runs to 17 residues. The CDR3 protein is CASSLSSGTGGVDTQYF. CDR3 nucleotides: TGTGCCAGCAGTTTATCCTCCGGGACAGGGGGTGTAGATACGCAGTATTTT.

Only a few counts were recorded for this clone. The chain combines TRBV7-2 with TRBJ1-3; no clear D gene. Germline V gene sequence: CDR1 SGHTA, CDR2 FQGNSA. V lost 5 bases, J lost 8 bases, and 7 bases lay in between. CDR3 length: 11 amino acids. The CDR3 protein is CASSMADTIYF. Written as DNA, the CDR3 is TGTGCCAGCAGCATGGCGGACACCATATATTTT. Using reference TRBV7-2 and TRBJ1-3 for the parts outside the CDR3, the full variable domain is GAGVSQSPSNKVTEKGKDVELRCDPISGHTALYWYRQSLGQGLEFLIYFQGNSAPDKSGLPSDRFSAERTGGSVSTLTIQRTQQEDSAVYLCASSMADTIYFGEGSWLTVV.

The chain joins TRBV4-3 to TRBJ2-3; D is possibly TRBD2 (5 bases). Germline CDR1 and CDR2: LGHNA and YSLEER. CDR3 size: 16 residues. V was clipped by 2 bases and J by 2 bases, with 14 bases between them. This CDR3 is CASSQSGVLFTDTQYF. For the CDR3, the DNA is TGCGCCAGCAGCCAAAGCGGAGTCCTGTTCACAGATACGCAGTATTTT.

This chain connects TRBV27 to TRBJ2-2; the match to TRBD2 covers 12 bases. V gave up 7 bases and J gave up 1 base; unmatched junction bases: 7. The CDR3 has 17 residues. Germline CDR1 reads MNHEY; CDR2 reads SMNVEV (reference sequence). This CDR3 is CASTYGLAGMNTGELFF. The CDR3, as DNA: TGTGCCAGCACTTACGGACTAGCGGGGATGAACACCGGGGAGCTGTTTTTT.

This chain joins TRBV30 and TRBJ1-1; 10 nucleotides agree with TRBD1. V was pared by 3 bases and J by 6 bases, with 10 bases of the junction left unmatched. The CDR3 runs to 15 residues. The germline gives CDR1 GTSNPN, CDR2 SVGIG (reference sequence). CDR3 coding DNA: TGTGCCTGGAGCTACATGGGACAGGGGAAGCCTGAAGCTTTCTTT. Translation: CAWSYMGQGKPEAFF.

J is TRBJ1-1 and V is TRBV4-3, with 7 bases aligning to TRBD1. The CDR3 totals 15 residues. Germline loops: CDR1 LGHNA, CDR2 YSLEER. V gave up 2 bases and J gave up 1 base; unmatched junction bases: 4. The CDR3 reads CASSQLTGQNTEAFF. The CDR3, as DNA: TGCGCCAGCAGCCAACTGACAGGGCAGAACACTGAAGCTTTCTTT.

The chain uses TRBV4-3 and TRBJ1-1; D is possibly TRBD1 (6 bases). Trimming took off 3 bases at V and 1 base at J, with 12 bases between the two ends. Germline loops: CDR1 LGHNA, CDR2 YSLEER. The CDR3 loop spans 15 amino acids. The CDR3 DNA follows: TGCGCCAGCAGCCAGATAGACAGGACGAACACTGAAGCTTTCTTT. It specifies CASSQIDRTNTEAFF.

This clone is a singleton in its sample. This chain links TRBV7-2 with TRBJ2-2, with 8 bases aligning to TRBD1. Looked up from germline, CDR1 is SGHTA and CDR2 is FQGNSA. This CDR3 is 15 amino acids long. The V and J ends lost 5 bases and 3 bases, in that order; junction bases with no gene match: 5. CDR3 DNA: TGTGCCAGCAGCGCCACAGGGGGTCACACCGGGGAGCTGTTTTTT. Its protein is CASSATGGHTGELFF. The whole variable domain, remainder taken from reference TRBV7-2 and TRBJ2-2, is GAGVSQSPSNKVTEKGKDVELRCDPISGHTALYWYRQSLGQGLEFLIYFQGNSAPDKSGLPSDRFSAERTGGSVSTLTIQRTQQEDSAVYLCASSATGGHTGELFFGEGSRLTVL.

The chain has TRBV10-1 and TRBJ1-5; a possible D gene is TRBD1 (5 bases). The CDR3 consists of 13 residues. The germline V and J ends were trimmed by 5 bases and 5 bases, with 10 bases remaining between them. The germline CDR1 and CDR2 sequences are WNHNN and SYGVQD (reference sequence). The CDR3 sequence: CASSHGADQPQHF. The CDR3 DNA follows: TGCGCCAGCAGTCATGGGGCCGATCAGCCCCAGCATTTT.

This rearrangement joins TRBV19 to TRBJ1-3; a possible D gene is TRBD1 (6 bases). V dropped 9 bases and J dropped 0 bases, with 9 bases sitting between them. Germline V lookup: CDR1 LNHDA, CDR2 SQIVND (reference sequence). The CDR3 length is 13 residues. CDR3 DNA: TGTGCCAGCGCAGGGGTCTCTGGAAACACCATATATTTT. Protein: CASAGVSGNTIYF.

The chain couples TRBV13 to TRBJ2-3, with D unclear. Germline CDR1 reads PRHDT; CDR2 reads FYEKMQ (reference sequence). This CDR3 contains 12 residues. Trimming shortened V by 5 bases and J by 2 bases, and 5 bases separated the two germline ends. CDR3 loop: CASSTLTDTQYF. The DNA for the CDR3 is TGTGCCAGCAGCACTCTCACAGATACGCAGTATTTT. Full variable domain (missing parts from reference TRBV13 and TRBJ2-3): AAGVIQSPRHLIKEKRETATLKCYPIPRHDTVYWYQQGPGQDPQFLISFYEKMQSDKGSIPDRFSAQQFSDYHSELNMSSLELGDSALYFCASSTLTDTQYFGPGTRLTVL.

This clone was observed once. The chain links TRBV11-2 to TRBJ2-4; D is perhaps TRBD1 (6 bases). The V end lost 1 base, the J end lost 7 bases, and 11 bases lay between the germline ends. This CDR3 contains 14 residues. In germline, CDR1 is SGHAT, CDR2 FQNNGV. The CDR3 nucleotides read TGTGCCAGCAGCTTAGTCTCAGGGGACAACATTCAGTACTTC. It codes for CASSLVSGDNIQYF.

The rearrangement uses TRBV4-1 and TRBJ2-4; D possibly corresponds to TRBD1 (6 bases). This CDR3 is built from 17 residues. Germline lookup yields CDR1 MGHRA and CDR2 YSYEKL. Trimming took 4 bases from V and 0 from J, leaving 16 bases between them. CDR3 nucleotides: TGCGCCAGCAGCCCGTTGGGGACAACCTTAGCCAAAAACATTCAGTACTTC. Protein: CASSPLGTTLAKNIQYF.

The genes are TRBV15 and TRBJ1-5; a possible D gene is TRBD1 (5 bases). Trimming stripped 0 bases from V and 7 bases from J, with 16 bases between. CDR3 length: 16 amino acids. In germline, CDR1 is LNHNV, CDR2 YYDKDF (reference sequence). CDR3 region: CATSRDRGTRAQPQHF. DNA of the CDR3: TGTGCCACCAGCAGAGATCGGGGGACTCGGGCACAGCCCCAGCATTTT.

V usage is TRBV6-1 and J usage is TRBJ1-5; 8 nucleotides align to TRBD1. This CDR3 has 16 residues. Germline CDR1 reads MNHNS; CDR2 reads SASEGT. After removal of 0 bases from V and 2 bases from J, the junction contained 3 bases not matched to a gene. CDR3: CASSEALGQGNQPQHF. The CDR3 DNA sequence: TGTGCCAGCAGTGAAGCGCTGGGACAGGGCAATCAGCCCCAGCATTTT.

The chain links TRBV4-1 to TRBJ2-5, with 11 nucleotides matching TRBD2. Germline V gene sequence: CDR1 MGHRA, CDR2 YSYEKL. This CDR3 contains 17 residues. The ends lost 3 bases at V and 2 bases at J; junction bases unmatched: 8. The CDR3 coding sequence is TGCGCCAGCAGCCAGGGCGGGACTAGCGGAGCTCAAGAGACCCAGTACTTC. As protein: CASSQGGTSGAQETQYF.

The genes are TRBV9 and TRBJ2-2, with D uncertain. The V and J ends lost 3 bases and 5 bases respectively, with 2 bases between them. The germline V gene encodes CDR1 SGDLS and CDR2 YYNGEE. The CDR3 is made up of 11 amino acids. The CDR3 is CASSATGELFF. The DNA for the CDR3 is TGTGCCAGCAGCGCGACCGGGGAGCTGTTTTTT.

The gene calls are TRBV12-3 or TRBV12-4 and TRBJ2-1, with D unresolved. The V gene lost 3 bases and the J gene lost 2 bases, with 5 bases spanning the gap. The CDR3 extends over 13 amino acids. This chain's CDR3 is CASSLFAYNEQFF. The CDR3 region has the DNA TGTGCCAGCAGTTTGTTCGCCTACAATGAGCAGTTCTTC.

This clone was counted a single time. The chain links TRBV27 to TRBJ1-5, with TRBD1 identical over 7 bases. This CDR3 has 12 residues. Germline CDR1 reads MNHEY; CDR2 reads SMNVEV (reference sequence). J was trimmed by 2 bases and V by 9 bases; bases with no gene match: 1. The CDR3 spells CASGQGNQPQHF. CDR3 nucleotides: TGTGCCAGTGGACAGGGCAATCAGCCCCAGCATTTT.

The gene calls are TRBV9 and TRBJ2-2; perhaps TRBD1 as D (5 bases). V lost 4 bases and J 4 bases, leaving 14 bases between the germline ends. CDR3 size: 15 residues. Germline CDR1 is SGDLS and CDR2 is YYNGEE. This CDR3 is CASSPSQGSTGELFF. The CDR3 coding sequence is TGTGCCAGCAGCCCGAGCCAGGGTTCCACCGGGGAGCTGTTTTTT.

This clone was counted once. This chain uses TRBV9 with TRBJ2-1; TRBD2 might be the D (5 bases). CDR3 size: 16 residues. The V end lost 2 bases, the J end lost 6 bases, and 18 bases lay between the germline ends. CDR1 is SGDLS, CDR2 YYNGEE, per germline. CDR3 bases: TGTGCCAGCAGCGTCTCTTCCGGGCCTGCGGGCAATGAGCAGTTCTTC. Its translation: CASSVSSGPAGNEQFF.

The chain recombines TRBV10-3 with TRBJ1-5; weak D call: TRBD1 (5 bases). The CDR3 is 14 residues long. Germline CDR1 is ENHRY and CDR2 is SYGVKD. Trimming stripped 2 bases from V and 2 bases from J, with 7 bases between. The CDR3 region is CAISEETGNQPQHF. The CDR3 DNA reads as TGTGCCATCAGTGAGGAGACAGGCAATCAGCCCCAGCATTTT.

The gene calls are TRBV5-4 and TRBJ2-5; the match to TRBD2 covers 13 bases. The CDR3 runs 15 residues. Germline V gives CDR1 SGHNT, CDR2 YYREEE (reference sequence). Unmatched junction bases numbered 2, after V lost 4 bases and J lost 2 bases. The CDR3 is CASSQGLAGQETQYF. In nucleotides, the CDR3 is TGTGCCAGCAGCCAGGGACTAGCGGGACAAGAGACCCAGTACTTC.

This clone was seen a handful of times. The V gene is TRBV28, the J gene TRBJ2-2; no clear D gene. V lost 6 bases and J lost 3, with 14 bases in between. This CDR3 comprises 15 residues. The germline CDR1 and CDR2 sequences are MDHEN and SYDVKM. DNA for the CDR3: TGTGCCAGCAGCTTCGTAATCGGAGACACCGGGGAGCTGTTTTTT. This sequence encodes CASSFVIGDTGELFF.